Listed here are 2 T cell receptor beta chains from one sample, sequenced in a study of cytomegalovirus exposure and HLA in healthy donors. 13 Jbeta primers and 60 Vbeta primers were used for the PCR. Only in-frame clones appear in the TCRdb table, and some are missing; sequencing was by immunoSEQ multiplex PCR. The profile shows a few hundred thousand clones, over 75% of them singletons. The source material was PBMCs. The source is a woman aged 25 to 39 in good health and CMV-seronegative.

The chain has TRBV19 and TRBJ2-1; weak D call: TRBD2 (6 bases). Germline V CDR1 and CDR2: LNHDA, SQIVND (reference sequence). Trimming left V 3 bases short and J 0 bases short, with 9 bases between. CDR3 length equals 15 residues. CDR3 in DNA: TGTGCCAGTAGTATCGCGGGGAGCTCCTACAATGAGCAGTTCTTC. It codes for CASSIAGSSYNEQFF. Full variable domain (missing parts from reference TRBV19 and TRBJ2-1): DGGITQSPKYLFRKEGQNVTLSCEQNLNHDAMYWYRQDPGQGLRLIYYSQIVNDFQKGDIAEGYSVSREKKESFPLTVTSAQKNPTAFYLCASSIAGSSYNEQFFGPGTRLTVL.

V usage is TRBV9 and J usage is TRBJ1-1; D is possibly TRBD1 (6 bases). Looked up from germline, CDR1 is SGDLS and CDR2 is YYNGEE. V lost 3 bases, J lost 0 bases, and 15 bases lay in between. CDR3 length: 16 amino acids. CDR3 DNA: TGTGCCAGCAGCGCTCGGGGGGGGGCGATGAACACTGAAGCTTTCTTT. This translates into CASSARGGAMNTEAFF.